Listed below are T cell receptor beta chains from one sample, sequenced in a study of shared clonotypes between healthy human individuals. The method was immunoSEQ multiplex PCR; TCRdb's version includes in-frame clones alone and lacks a portion of them. The table lists some 1,900,000 clones, about 94% of them singletons. Material for sequencing was naive CD8+ T cells sorted from blood. All receptors come from a man younger than 35 in good health. Each CDR3 is given with its conserved first and last residue. A D gene is named only where the DNA matches it firmly. A clone size is listed for some rows: how often the clone was seen (once, few, many), or a class if it is expanded.

>TRBD1|-|TRBJ2-2|TRBV7-9
CASSFPLGQGATGELFF
TGTGCCAGCAGCTTCCCACTTGGACAGGGGGCAACCGGGGAGCTGTTTTTT
>-|once|TRBJ1-1|TRBV30
CAWSIGGNTEAFF
TGTGCCTGGAGTATCGGTGGGAACACTGAAGCTTTCTTT
>-|-|TRBJ1-1|TRBV6-6
CASRQGMTEAFF
TGTGCCAGCAGACAGGGAATGACTGAAGCTTTCTTT
>-|few|TRBJ1-6|TRBV7-9
CASSPQRDSPLHF
TGTGCCAGCAGCCCCCAACGGGATTCACCCCTCCACTTT
>-|-|TRBJ2-3|TRBV27
CASSPSLDTQYF
TGTGCCAGCAGCCCAAGCCTGGATACGCAGTATTTT
>TRBD2|-|TRBJ2-7|TRBV4-1
CASSQDLAGGTYEQYF
TGCGCCAGCAGCCAAGATCTAGCGGGAGGGACATACGAGCAGTACTTC
>-|-|TRBJ2-1|TRBV4-1
CASSHGGTPGYNEQFF
TGCGCCAGCAGCCACGGCGGGACTCCGGGGTACAATGAGCAGTTCTTC
>-|-|TRBJ2-5|TRBV4-1
CASSQPGYNQETQYF
TGCGCCAGCAGCCAACCTGGGTACAACCAAGAGACCCAGTACTTC
>TRBD1|-|TRBJ2-5|TRBV9
CASSEMTGIKTQYF
TGTGCCAGCAGCGAAATGACAGGGATAAAGACCCAGTACTTC
>TRBD1|-|TRBJ1-1|TRBV4-1
CASSQDTGVNTEAFF
TGCGCCAGCAGCCAAGATACAGGGGTAAACACTGAAGCTTTCTTT
>TRBD1|-|TRBJ2-3|TRBV4-3
CASSQGRGTDTQYF
TGCGCCAGCAGCCAGGGCAGGGGGACAGATACGCAGTATTTT
>-|-|TRBJ1-2|TRBV29-1
CSVDHLAGINYGYTF
TGCAGCGTTGATCACCTGGCAGGGATTAACTATGGCTACACCTTC
>-|-|TRBJ2-7|TRBV27
CASSLRRPYEQYF
TGTGCCAGCAGTTTACGGCGCCCCTACGAGCAGTACTTC
>-|-|TRBJ2-2|TRBV29-1
CSALRLGELFF
TGCAGCGCCCTCAGATTGGGGGAGCTGTTTTTT
>-|once|TRBJ2-3|TRBV27
CASSSIRVDGTDTQYF
TGTGCCAGCAGTTCAATCAGGGTTGATGGGACAGATACGCAGTATTTT
>-|-|TRBJ1-2|TRBV27
CASSSSLNYGYTF
TGTGCCAGCAGTTCGTCCTTAAACTATGGCTACACCTTC
>TRBD2|-|TRBJ2-7|TRBV6-5
CASSYLGLAGNYEQYF
TGTGCCAGCAGTTACCTCGGACTAGCGGGGAATTACGAGCAGTACTTC
>-|-|TRBJ2-7|TRBV7-9
CASRAADSYEQYF
TGTGCCAGCAGAGCCGCTGATTCCTACGAGCAGTACTTC
>-|-|TRBJ1-6|TRBV29-1
CSVESRFSYNSPLHF
TGCAGCGTTGAATCTAGGTTCTCCTATAATTCACCCCTCCACTTT
>-|-|TRBJ1-3|TRBV13
CASSFEGGNTIYF
TGTGCCAGCAGCTTTGAGGGGGGAAACACCATATATTTT
>-|-|TRBJ2-3|TRBV29-1
CSVCRGRTDTQYF
TGCAGCGTTTGCCGGGGGCGGACAGATACGCAGTATTTT
>TRBD1|once|TRBJ2-7|TRBV4-3
CASSQGTGANYEQYF
TGCGCCAGCAGCCAGGGGACAGGGGCTAATTACGAGCAGTACTTC
>TRBD2|-|TRBJ2-5|TRBV9
CASSGGTSGVKETQYF
TGTGCCAGCAGCGGCGGGACTAGCGGGGTTAAAGAGACCCAGTACTTC
>-|once|TRBJ1-6|TRBV27
CASSLGGGSPLHF
TGTGCCAGCAGTTTGGGAGGTGGTTCACCCCTCCACTTT
>-|-|TRBJ2-2|TRBV6-5
CATTWRGPGELFF
TGTGCCACTACTTGGAGAGGCCCCGGGGAGCTGTTTTTT
>TRBD1|-|TRBJ2-1|TRBV13
CASSPNPRQGARNEQFF
TGTGCCAGCAGCCCAAACCCCCGACAGGGGGCGCGAAATGAGCAGTTCTTC
>TRBD1|-|TRBJ2-5|TRBV30
CAWSGQGETQYF
TGTGCCTGGAGCGGACAGGGGGAGACCCAGTACTTC
>-|-|TRBJ1-4|TRBV19
CASSIDGEEKLFF
TGTGCCAGTAGTATAGATGGAGAAGAAAAACTGTTTTTT
>TRBD2|-|TRBJ2-7|TRBV4-1
CASSQEEFTGLAGYEQYF
TGCGCCAGCAGCCAAGAAGAGTTTACAGGACTAGCGGGCTACGAGCAGTACTTC
>TRBD1|few|TRBJ1-2|TRBV5-6
CASSGWGQNGYGYTF
TGTGCCAGCAGCGGATGGGGACAGAACGGCTATGGCTACACCTTC
>-|once|TRBJ1-5|TRBV5-1
CASSLEGASNQPQHF
TGCGCCAGCAGCTTGGAAGGTGCTAGCAATCAGCCCCAGCATTTT
>-|-|TRBJ2-3|TRBV30
CACSGQNTDTQYF
TGTGCCTGCTCCGGACAGAACACAGATACGCAGTATTTT
>-|-|TRBJ2-7|TRBV5-1
CASSVGHTKTYEQYF
TGCGCCAGCAGCGTGGGACACACCAAAACCTACGAGCAGTACTTC
>TRBD2|-|TRBJ2-5|TRBV13
CASSLEGTSKGETQYF
TGTGCCAGCAGCTTAGAGGGGACTAGCAAGGGAGAGACCCAGTACTTC
>-|-|TRBJ2-1|TRBV14
CASSQETSWDEQFF
TGTGCCAGCAGCCAAGAGACCTCCTGGGATGAGCAGTTCTTC
>-|-|TRBJ2-7|TRBV5-4
CASSPSSGEQYF
TGTGCCAGCAGCCCCTCCTCAGGCGAGCAGTACTTC
>TRBD2|once|TRBJ2-5|TRBV29-1
CSVEDVASGGFQETQYF
TGCAGCGTTGAAGATGTAGCTAGCGGGGGGTTCCAAGAGACCCAGTACTTC
>-|-|TRBJ2-3|TRBV2
CASARGGSGTDTQYF
TGTGCCAGCGCCAGGGGCGGGTCCGGCACAGATACGCAGTATTTT
>TRBD1|-|TRBJ1-2|TRBV2
CASSEAWTGSWDYGYTF
TGTGCCAGCAGTGAAGCGTGGACAGGGAGTTGGGACTATGGCTACACCTTC
>TRBD1|-|TRBJ1-5|TRBV27
CASSWTGNQPQHF
TGTGCCAGCAGCTGGACAGGTAATCAGCCCCAGCATTTT
>-|-|TRBJ2-7|TRBV4-3
CASSQELSTYEQYF
TGCGCCAGCAGCCAGGAACTTTCTACCTACGAGCAGTACTTC
>-|-|TRBJ2-2|TRBV6-5
CASSKGVTNTGELFF
TGTGCCAGCAGTAAAGGGGTTACGAACACCGGGGAGCTGTTTTTT
>TRBD1|-|TRBJ1-2|TRBV10-3
CAISEGPGGDYGYTF
TGTGCCATCAGTGAGGGGCCAGGGGGCGACTATGGCTACACCTTC
>-|once|TRBJ2-3|TRBV9
CASSVEGGPYTDTQYF
TGTGCCAGCAGCGTAGAGGGGGGACCTTACACAGATACGCAGTATTTT
>-|-|TRBJ2-7|TRBV4-1
CASSQRSSYEQYF
TGCGCCAGCAGCCAACGGAGCTCCTACGAGCAGTACTTC
>TRBD2|few|TRBJ2-7|TRBV14
CASSLLAALGEQYF
TGTGCCAGCAGCCTACTAGCGGCCCTGGGGGAGCAGTACTTC
>TRBD2|once|TRBJ2-5|TRBV7-8
CASSLALAGVQETQYF
TGTGCCAGCAGCTTAGCCCTAGCGGGAGTTCAAGAGACCCAGTACTTC
>-|-|TRBJ2-3|TRBV4-2
CASSQEWNREADTQYF
TGTGCCAGCAGCCAGGAGTGGAACAGGGAAGCAGATACGCAGTATTTT
>TRBD2|-|TRBJ2-7|TRBV27
CASSLLLAGGALYEQYF
TGTGCCAGCAGTTTACTACTAGCGGGAGGGGCCCTCTACGAGCAGTACTTC
>TRBD2|-|TRBJ2-1|TRBV7-9
CASSFTSANNEQFF
TGTGCCAGCAGCTTCACTAGCGCCAACAATGAGCAGTTCTTC
>-|-|TRBJ1-5|TRBV30
CAWSGLGNQPQHF
TGTGCCTGGAGTGGATTAGGCAATCAGCCCCAGCATTTT
>-|-|TRBJ2-7|TRBV6-6
CASSETVFSYEQYF
TGTGCCAGCAGTGAGACAGTATTCTCCTACGAGCAGTACTTC
>-|-|TRBJ2-7|TRBV4-1
CASSPRLGSLTYEQYF
TGCGCCAGCAGCCCCCGGCTAGGGAGTCTAACCTACGAGCAGTACTTC
>-|-|TRBJ1-5|TRBV18
CASSNPLEPQHF
TGTGCCAGCTCTAACCCCCTAGAGCCCCAGCATTTT
>TRBD1|-|TRBJ1-6|TRBV19
CASSPQTGRNSPLHF
TGTGCCAGTAGTCCCCAGACAGGGAGAAATTCACCCCTCCACTTT
>TRBD2|-|TRBJ2-7|TRBV5-1
CASSLPDLAGVEHEQYF
TGCGCCAGCAGCTTGCCTGATCTAGCGGGAGTAGAACACGAGCAGTACTTC
>-|-|TRBJ1-5|TRBV6-5
CASGLDQPQHF
TGTGCCAGCGGACTCGATCAGCCCCAGCATTTT
>-|-|TRBJ1-1|TRBV7-2
CASSLGWSPNTEAFF
TGTGCCAGCAGCTTAGGATGGAGCCCGAACACTGAAGCTTTCTTT
>TRBD1|-|TRBJ1-1|TRBV4-1
CASSLLQGRSDNEAFF
TGCGCCAGCAGCCTTCTACAGGGGAGGTCGGACAATGAAGCTTTCTTT